These T cell receptor beta chains were read from a single sample in a study of post-analysis software for immune sequencing data. Each CDR3 protein is one row after TCRdb ran MiXCR on the PCR reads. The data show roughly 600,000 distinct CDR3 sequences, roughly two fifths seen once. Material for sequencing was blood. Receptor source: a girl under 18 with multiple sclerosis. Both conserved end residues are part of each CDR3. The D gene is left open where the match is weak. Clone sizes are given selectively: once, few, many, or a class where the clone is expanded.

abundance	v_gene	j_gene	d_gene	CDR3nt	CDR3aa
.	TRBV12-3/TRBV12-4	TRBJ2-3	TRBD2	TGTGCCAGCACCCTAGCGGGGAGCACAGATACGCAGTATTTT	CASTLAGSTDTQYF
.	TRBV6-5	TRBJ2-6	TRBD2	TGTGCCAGCAGTTACGGGGGGGGCTCTGGGGCCAACGTCCTGACTTTC	CASSYGGGSGANVLTF
.	TRBV5-1	TRBJ2-1	.	TGCGCCAGCAGCCCCAATAGCGGTGAGAATGAGCAGTTCTTC	CASSPNSGENEQFF
many	TRBV5-1	TRBJ2-1	TRBD1	TGTGCTAGCAGCCGGGACAGGGGCTACAATGAGCAGTTCTTC	CASSRDRGYNEQFF
.	TRBV29-1	TRBJ1-2	.	TGCAGCGTTGAAGATCGGGAGATTAACTATGGCTACACCTTC	CSVEDREINYGYTF
once	TRBV24-1	TRBJ2-6	.	TGTGCCACCAGTGATAGTGGATGGTTGAATTCTGGGGCCAACGTCCTGACTTTC	CATSDSGWLNSGANVLTF
.	TRBV12-3/TRBV12-4	TRBJ1-2	TRBD1	TGTGCCAGCAGTCGCAGTATAACAGGGGGCCTCGGTGGCTACACCTTC	CASSRSITGGLGGYTF
few	TRBV13	TRBJ2-1	TRBD1	TGTGCCACCACGCAGGGGGACAATGAGCAGTTCTTC	CATTQGDNEQFF
few	TRBV29-1	TRBJ2-7	.	TGCAGCGTTGAAGACCCGGGGACCACCTACGAGCAGTACTTC	CSVEDPGTTYEQYF
few	TRBV5-1	TRBJ2-5	.	TGCGCCAGCAGCTTGGGACTGCTCCAGTACTTC	CASSLGLLQYF
.	TRBV5-1	TRBJ2-3	TRBD1	TGCGCCAGCAGCCCGGGACAGCTAAACACAGATACGCAGTATTTT	CASSPGQLNTDTQYF
.	TRBV5-1	TRBJ2-6	.	TGCGCCAGCAGCACACAGGGAGTGGTCTCTGGGGCCAACGTCCTGACTTTC	CASSTQGVVSGANVLTF
.	TRBV29-1	TRBJ2-5	.	TGCAGCGTGAGACTAGGACCAGGGGAGACCCAGTACTTC	CSVRLGPGETQYF
many	TRBV5-1	TRBJ2-7	TRBD1	TGCGCCAGCAGCTTCGGACAGGGGGCTTCCTACGAGCAGTACTTC	CASSFGQGASYEQYF
.	TRBV6-5	TRBJ2-7	.	TGTGCCAGCAGTTACCTTGCTTCGATCCCCAGCTACGAGCAGTACTTC	CASSYLASIPSYEQYF
.	TRBV2	TRBJ2-1	TRBD2	TGTGCCAGCAGTGCCAGGGGACTAGCGGACCACAATGAGCAGTTCTTC	CASSARGLADHNEQFF
.	TRBV20-1	TRBJ2-1	.	TGCAGTGCTAGAGTCCGAGGGGGGCCTTACAATGAGCAGTTCTTC	CSARVRGGPYNEQFF
few	TRBV19	TRBJ1-2	.	TGTGCCAGTAGTATTTTGGGCCTCTATGGCTACACCTTC	CASSILGLYGYTF
.	TRBV12-3/TRBV12-4	TRBJ2-7	.	TGTGCCAGCAGTTTCGGCAGCAAAAACGAGCAGTACTTC	CASSFGSKNEQYF
few	TRBV20-1	TRBJ2-5	TRBD2	TGCAGTGCTAGGCCTGGGGGGGTCCCCCAGTACTTC	CSARPGGVPQYF
.	TRBV7-9	TRBJ1-1	.	TGTGCCAGCACCTCGACGGCGGGCACTGAAGCTTTCTTT	CASTSTAGTEAFF
.	TRBV11-2	TRBJ2-1	.	TGTGCCAGCACCAGAACAGGGAGGGATGAGCAGTTCTTC	CASTRTGRDEQFF
.	TRBV20-1	TRBJ1-5	.	TGCAGTGCGAGTGAAGGACAGCCCCAGCATTTT	CSASEGQPQHF
.	TRBV5-1	TRBJ1-6	TRBD1	TGCGCCAGCAGCTTAGGGACAGGGATTTCACCCCTCCACTTT	CASSLGTGISPLHF
.	TRBV5-1	TRBJ2-5	.	.	CASSSSTSPSWETQYF
.	TRBV24-1	TRBJ1-2	TRBD1	TGTGCCACCAGTGATTTCGGGACAGGGTATGGGAAGGATGGCTACACCTTC	CATSDFGTGYGKDGYTF
.	TRBV12-3/TRBV12-4	TRBJ2-7	.	TGTGCCAGCAGTTCGCCCAGGAAGAGATTATCCTACGAGCAGTACTTC	CASSSPRKRLSYEQYF
.	TRBV3-1	TRBJ2-5	TRBD2	TGTGCCAGCAGCCAAGGGCGGGGGCTAGCGGGGGTGGAGACCCAGTACTTC	CASSQGRGLAGVETQYF
.	TRBV29-1	TRBJ2-5	.	TGCAGCGTTGAAGTGGTGGGTGAAGAGACCCAGTACTTC	CSVEVVGEETQYF